This TCR beta chain derives from a study of cytomegalovirus exposure and HLA in healthy donors. In the study overall: Around 85 million unique TCRs from HLA-typed donors were held in an early data release.

Germline V gene sequence: CDR1 SEHNR, CDR2 FQNEAQ (reference sequence). V dropped 5 bases and J dropped 4 bases, with 15 bases sitting between them. This CDR3 comprises 14 residues. As concerns this clone: The antigen is not known.

Broader study findings: An analysis done earlier found most TCR beta V segments productive about 87% or about 30% of the time.

This PCR relied on a set of 60 Vbeta primers and 13 Jbeta primers. Sequencing was performed with immunoSEQ multiplex PCR; in TCRdb, only in-frame clones are kept and a portion is missing. The data show 130,000 to 150,000 clones, with around 77% seen just once and 4.5% to 5% held by the top ten. The specimen was PBMCs. The sequence came from a woman in her forties or fifties in good health and CMV-seronegative. The gene calls are TRBV7-9 and TRBJ2-7; D possibly corresponds to TRBD2 (7 bases). CDR3 amino acids: CASSHGGLEYEQYF. In DNA form, the CDR3 reads TGTGCCAGCAGCCACGGGGGGCTAGAATACGAGCAGTACTTC.